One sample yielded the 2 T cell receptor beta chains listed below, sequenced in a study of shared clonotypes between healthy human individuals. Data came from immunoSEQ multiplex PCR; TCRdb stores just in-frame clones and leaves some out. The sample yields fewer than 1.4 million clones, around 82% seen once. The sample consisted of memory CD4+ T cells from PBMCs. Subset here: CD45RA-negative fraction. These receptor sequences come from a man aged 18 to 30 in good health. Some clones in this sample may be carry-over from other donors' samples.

CDR3 nucleotides: TGCAGCGTCGAGCCGGAGAGAACCTACAATGAGCAGTTCTTC. Its translation: CSVEPERTYNEQFF. The chain uses TRBV29-1 and TRBJ2-1; no clear D gene. This CDR3 region has 14 residues. Trimming took 6 bases from V and 2 from J, leaving 14 bases between them. Germline lookup yields CDR1 SQVTM and CDR2 ANQGSEA.

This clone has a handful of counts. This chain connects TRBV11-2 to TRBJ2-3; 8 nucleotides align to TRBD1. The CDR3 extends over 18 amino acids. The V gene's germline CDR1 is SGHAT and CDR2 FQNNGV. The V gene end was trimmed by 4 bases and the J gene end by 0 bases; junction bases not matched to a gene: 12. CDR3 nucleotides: TGTGCCAGCAGCTCTCAACGGACAGGGTGGGGGAGCACAGATACGCAGTATTTT. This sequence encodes CASSSQRTGWGSTDTQYF.